Described below is a single T cell receptor beta chain sequence and its context. Authors' analysis steps: Amplification from reference gene primers served as the basis for estimated nucleated cell counts. Only in-frame clones appear in the TCRdb table, and some are missing; sequencing was by immunoSEQ multiplex PCR. The DNA was the basis for D and trimming; V, J and clone size are from that table. This sample has 30,000 to 35,000 clones; 89% occur once, and the top ten carry about 26%. The CDR3 is made up of 17 amino acids. Germline V gene sequence: CDR1 ENHRY, CDR2 SYGVKD. Trimming shortened V by 7 bases and J by 3 bases, and 25 bases separated the two germline ends. These data belong to a study of blood T cell repertoires in COVID-19.

The receptor's source is a man aged 80 or over with acute or convalescent COVID-19. The sample was peripheral blood. The chain joins TRBV10-3 to TRBJ2-7; D might be TRBD1 (6 bases). CDR3 DNA sequence: TGTGCCATCACAGGGGCAGGGTTGACAGGCGTAAGCTACGAGCAGTACTTC. Its protein product is CAITGAGLTGVSYEQYF.